One sample yielded the 2 T cell receptor beta chains listed below, sequenced in a study of immune heterogeneity within non-small cell lung tumors. Template came from bulk tumor genomic DNA, at approximately 640 ng per sample. Several widely spaced biopsies per primary tumor were taken during surgery. Patients with untreated, newly diagnosed non-small cell lung cancer underwent curative surgery. In a multiplex PCR, 32 V and 13 J primers amplified TCR beta CDR3. One entry per CDR3 protein results from TCRdb running MiXCR on the multiplex PCR reads. The data contain fewer than 25,000 distinct CDR3 sequences, approximately 26% of them seen just once; the ten biggest clones take up around 4%. Material for sequencing was lung tumor tissue. The receptors derive from a man in his forties with non-small cell lung cancer.

Turning to this clonotype: One end of the junction does not line up with germline, which may come from a read error. The chain has TRBV7-9 and TRBJ1-5; 10 nucleotides agree with TRBD1. The germline CDR1 and CDR2 sequences are SEHNR and FQNEAQ (reference sequence). The CDR3 has 15 amino acids. This chain's CDR3 is CGSSSGTGGNQPQHF. The CDR3 nucleotides read TGTGGCAGCAGCTCCGGGACAGGGGGCAATCAGCCCCAGCATTTT.

This clonotype is labeled medium-sized (0.01 to 0.1%). This chain links TRBV15 with TRBJ2-3; D possibly corresponds to TRBD2 (7 bases). Trimming cost V 6 bases and J 10 bases, with 14 bases left between them. Per the germline V gene, CDR1 is LNHNV and CDR2 is YYDKDF (reference sequence). CDR3 length: 12 amino acids. The CDR3 reads CATRAGEGPQYF. The DNA of the CDR3 is TGTGCCACCAGGGCAGGGGAGGGCCCGCAGTATTTT.